The 32 T cell receptor beta chains in this list originate from one sample, sequenced in a study of human T cells and chemical hapten exposure listed by TCRdb under 2021. The library came from RACE. The instrument was a NextSeq 500. TCRdb's own reprocessing of the public reads used fastp at Q25 and MiXCR and kept productive beta chains. Under each unique CDR3 protein, matching rows form one entry showing the most common genes and DNA. The sample records 95,000 to 150,000 distinct CDR3 sequences, roughly 14% of which are singletons. About 3% of the sample is held by the ten biggest clonotypes. Interpreted using the paper, the time point label stands for: pre-sensitization, week 0. This specimen's treatment or condition label, interpreted: therapeutic diphenylcyclopropenone sensitization with weekly scalp DPC. The specimen was whole blood, collected in connection with sensitization to the hapten diphenylcyclopropenone (DPC). All receptors come from a woman aged 18-29 years with alopecia areata. Some clones in this sample may be carry-over from other donors' samples.

The sample holds a few counts of this clonotype. V and J are TRBV29-1 and TRBJ1-1, with unresolved D. This CDR3 has 13 amino acids. Germline V gene sequence: CDR1 SQVTM, CDR2 ANQGSEA. Trimming pared 6 bases from V and 1 base from J, leaving 12 bases between. The DNA of the CDR3 is TGCAGCGTCCAAGCGACCCGGAACACTGAAGCTTTCTTT. The encoded protein is CSVQATRNTEAFF.

This clonotype was recorded a few times. The chain carries TRBV29-1 and TRBJ2-1, with D tentatively TRBD1 (6 bases). This CDR3 has 13 amino acids. Germline-derived CDR1 and CDR2 are SQVTM and ANQGSEA. Trimming took 5 bases from V and 6 from J, leaving 14 bases between them. CDR3 residues: CSVIRGSGNEQFF. The DNA for the CDR3 is TGCAGCGTTATCAGGGGATCTGGCAATGAGCAGTTCTTC.

This clonotype occurred many times. The chain is built from TRBV30 and TRBJ1-1; a possible D gene is TRBD1 (5 bases). The CDR3 has 19 residues. The V end lost 0 bases, the J end lost 4 bases, and 27 bases lay between the germline ends. Germline lookup yields CDR1 GTSNPN and CDR2 SVGIG (reference sequence). The CDR3 DNA reads as TGTGCCTGGAGTGTAGCGGCAGGCGTGGCAGGGAGGTTGGGCACTGAAGCTTTCTTT. Translated, it gives CAWSVAAGVAGRLGTEAFF. Based on the CDR3 plus reference TRBV30 and TRBJ1-1, the full variable domain is SQTIHQWPATLVQPVGSPLSLECTVEGTSNPNLYWYRQAAGRGLQLLFYSVGIGQISSEVPQNLSASRPQDRQFILSSKKLLLSDSGFYLCAWSVAAGVAGRLGTEAFFGQGTRLTVV.

This clonotype was detected a few times. The V gene is TRBV6-2 or TRBV6-3, the J gene TRBJ1-1; 7 bases fit TRBD1. Germline V CDR1 and CDR2: MNHEY, SVGEGT. V trimming: 2 bases; J trimming: 3 bases; junction bases outside the gene matches: 0. The CDR3 has 13 amino acids. The CDR3 DNA follows: TGTGCCAGCAGTTACGGGACAGACACTGAAGCTTTCTTT. Its protein is CASSYGTDTEAFF.

CDR3 residues: CSVPRTDTQYF. CDR3 nucleotides: TGCAGTGTCCCCCGGACGGATACGCAGTATTTT. The chain carries TRBV20-1 and TRBJ2-3; D is undetermined. V lost 7 bases and J lost 6, with 11 bases in between. The CDR3 is 11 amino acids. Germline loops: CDR1 DFQATT, CDR2 SNEGSKA (reference sequence).

The chain carries TRBV7-9 and TRBJ2-3; TRBD2 aligns across 8 bases. Losses at the gene ends were 5 bases for V and 0 bases for J; bases not matched to a gene: 7. The CDR3 length is 16 residues. CDR1 and CDR2 (germline): SEHNR, FQNEAQ (reference sequence). CDR3 DNA: TGTGCCAGCAGCGAACCGCCTAGCGGGAGCACAGATACGCAGTATTTT. This gives the protein CASSEPPSGSTDTQYF.

This clonotype was observed at least ten times. This chain links TRBV2 with TRBJ2-2; 7 nucleotides match TRBD1. Trimming at V came to 8 bases and at J to 1 base, leaving 4 bases not matched to a gene. Germline CDR1 reads SNHLY; CDR2 reads FYNNEI. This CDR3 has 14 amino acids. The DNA of the CDR3 is TGTGCCAGCGTTGGACAGGTGAACACCGGGGAGCTGTTTTTT. This translates into CASVGQVNTGELFF. The full variable domain, completed using reference TRBV2 and TRBJ2-2, is EPEVTQTPSHQVTQMGQEVILRCVPISNHLYFYWYRQILGQKVEFLVSFYNNEISEKSEIFDDQFSVERPDGSNFTLKIRSTKLEDSAMYFCASVGQVNTGELFFGEGSRLTVL.

This clonotype was counted a few times. The chain uses TRBV5-1 and TRBJ2-1; D tentatively fits TRBD1 or TRBD2 (6 bases each). Germline assignment: CDR1 SGHRS and CDR2 YFSETQ. Between the trimmed V and J ends, which lost 0 bases and 8 bases, there was a span of 18 bases. The CDR3 is 16 residues long. The CDR3 sequence: CASSLAARGSGDEQFF. DNA of the CDR3: TGCGCCAGCAGCTTGGCCGCGCGGGGCTCAGGGGATGAGCAGTTCTTC.

This clonotype appeared a few times. This chain links TRBV7-9 with TRBJ2-7, with D uncertain. The germline V gene encodes CDR1 SEHNR and CDR2 FQNEAQ (reference sequence). V lost 4 bases to trimming and J lost 0 bases, with 13 bases between them. This CDR3 has 15 amino acids. The CDR3 coding sequence is TGTGCCAGCAGCTCCCCAACGACCCGCTCCTACGAGCAGTACTTC. Its translation is CASSSPTTRSYEQYF.

V gene TRBV2 combines with J gene TRBJ2-2; maybe TRBD1 (6 bases). The CDR3 is 16 amino acids. The V gene's germline CDR1 is SNHLY and CDR2 FYNNEI. V dropped 8 bases and J dropped 5 bases, with 21 bases sitting between them. The CDR3 protein is CASQVEGQGITGELFF. The CDR3 DNA is TGTGCCAGCCAAGTGGAAGGCCAGGGGATTACCGGGGAGCTGTTTTTT.

This clonotype was seen at least ten times. The chain has TRBV20-1 and TRBJ1-5; D may be TRBD1 (6 bases). V dropped 6 bases and J dropped 4 bases, with 13 bases sitting between them. The length of the CDR3 is 13 residues. Per the germline V gene, CDR1 is DFQATT and CDR2 is SNEGSKA (reference sequence). The CDR3 coding sequence is TGCAGTGCAACCGGGACACCAAATCAGCCCCAGCATTTT. As protein: CSATGTPNQPQHF.

In this sample, this clonotype turned up a few times. The chain recombines TRBV29-1 with TRBJ1-2; TRBD1 might be the D (5 bases). V was trimmed by 4 bases and J by 10 bases, leaving 10 bases between them. There are 10 residues in the CDR3. Germline V lookup: CDR1 SQVTM, CDR2 ANQGSEA. The DNA for the CDR3 is TGCAGCGTTGTCAGGGACGACTACACCTTC. It codes for CSVVRDDYTF.

The rearrangement links TRBV6-5 to TRBJ1-2; 10 bases are a match to TRBD1. The V segment lost 6 bases and the J segment 0 bases; nucleotides outside the gene matches: 7. Germline loops: CDR1 MNHEY, CDR2 SVGAGI. The CDR3 is 16 amino acids. Written as DNA, the CDR3 is TGTGCCAGCAGCCGACCGGGACAGGGGTCTAACTATGGCTACACCTTC. This sequence encodes CASSRPGQGSNYGYTF.

This clonotype has a handful of counts. This chain uses TRBV12-3 or TRBV12-4 with TRBJ1-1, with 12 bases that match TRBD1. J lost 4 bases, V lost 5 bases, and 2 bases had no gene match. This CDR3 has 14 amino acids. The CDR3 DNA reads TGTGCCAGCAGTGGGACAGGGGGCCTCACTGAAGCTTTCTTT. Translating gives CASSGTGGLTEAFF.

This clonotype was recorded a few times. The chain links TRBV29-1 to TRBJ2-1; TRBD1 aligns across 7 bases. Germline-derived CDR1 and CDR2 are SQVTM and ANQGSEA. With 8 bases clipped from V and 13 bases from J, the junction kept 8 bases outside the gene matches. The CDR3 extends over 10 amino acids. DNA of the CDR3: TGCAGCACCAACAGGGGATTACAGTTCTTC. Translating gives CSTNRGLQFF.

The V and J genes are TRBV1 and TRBJ2-7; the D call in the table, TRBD2, was not verified against the DNA. TRBV1 constitutes a pseudogene. This CDR3 region has 16 residues. CDR3: CTSSQDVKEGAYEQYF. CDR3 coding DNA: TGCACCAGCAGCCAAGATGTAAAAGAGGGAGCCTACGAGCAGTACTTC.

Many counts were recorded for this clonotype. J is TRBJ2-3 and V is TRBV29-1; D remains ambiguous. Looked up from germline, CDR1 is SQVTM and CDR2 is ANQGSEA. The CDR3 has 14 amino acids. Trimming removed 6 bases from V and 6 bases from J, with 19 bases in between. CDR3 in DNA: TGCAGCGTCGCGCCACATTTAAGGGCCGATACGCAGTATTTT. Translated, it gives CSVAPHLRADTQYF.

This clonotype was observed a few times. The chain carries TRBV19 and TRBJ1-4, with TRBD1 identical over 7 bases. V trimming: 3 bases; J trimming: 4 bases; junction bases outside the gene matches: 5. Germline lookup yields CDR1 LNHDA and CDR2 SQIVND (reference sequence). CDR3 length: 15 residues. The CDR3 reads CASSMPGTDNEKLFF. The DNA of the CDR3 is TGTGCCAGTAGTATGCCCGGGACAGATAATGAAAAACTGTTTTTT.

The V and J genes are TRBV20-1 and TRBJ2-5, with D possibly matching TRBD2 (5 bases). The germline V gene has CDR1 DFQATT and CDR2 SNEGSKA (reference sequence). With 3 bases removed from V and 7 bases from J, the gap between germline ends came to 15 bases. This CDR3 is 13 amino acids long. The CDR3 spells CSASFSGRGTQYF. The CDR3, as DNA: TGCAGTGCTAGTTTCAGCGGACGAGGGACCCAGTACTTC.

The gene calls are TRBV6-5 and TRBJ1-1; D is possibly TRBD1 (5 bases). The V gene lost 3 bases and the J gene lost 0 bases, with 11 bases spanning the gap. The CDR3 spans 15 residues. Germline V CDR1 and CDR2: MNHEY, SVGAGI. The CDR3 nucleotides are TGTGCCAGCAGTTATTCCGGGGCTATGAACACTGAAGCTTTCTTT. Its translation: CASSYSGAMNTEAFF.

This clonotype has a handful of counts. The chain combines TRBV29-1 with TRBJ2-3; D might be TRBD1 or TRBD2, each matching 5 bases. Looked up from germline, CDR1 is SQVTM and CDR2 is ANQGSEA. This CDR3 has 15 residues. The germline V and J ends were trimmed by 3 bases and 1 base, with 14 bases remaining between them. CDR3: CSVERSRGGTDTQYF. The DNA of the CDR3 is TGCAGCGTTGAGCGGTCGAGAGGGGGCACAGATACGCAGTATTTT.

This clonotype was counted only a few times. The chain recombines TRBV15 with TRBJ2-6; D is ambiguous. Germline CDR1 is LNHNV and CDR2 is YYDKDF (reference sequence). CDR3 length: 17 amino acids. Trimming shortened V by 1 base and J by 2 bases, and 12 bases separated the two germline ends. In nucleotides, the CDR3 is TGTGCCACCAGCAGAGGATTGATGAAGGCTGGGGCCAACGTCCTGACTTTC. Its protein product is CATSRGLMKAGANVLTF.

The chain carries TRBV7-9 and TRBJ2-6, with D uncertain. Germline assignment: CDR1 SEHNR and CDR2 FQNEAQ (reference sequence). Trimming left V 8 bases short and J 0 bases short, with 8 bases between. The CDR3 loop spans 14 amino acids. The CDR3 DNA reads as TGTGCCAGCGGTCACGTCTCTGGGGCCAACGTCCTGACTTTC. Translation: CASGHVSGANVLTF.

The V call is TRBV7-9, the J call TRBJ2-5; D may be TRBD1 (6 bases). Germline CDR1 and CDR2: SEHNR and FQNEAQ (reference sequence). V was trimmed by 5 bases and J by 5 bases, leaving 15 bases between them. The CDR3 runs to 14 residues. Here the CDR3 reads CASSNSGTMETQYF. The CDR3 region has the DNA TGTGCCAGCAGCAACTCCGGGACAATGGAGACCCAGTACTTC.

This clonotype was seen at least ten times. The J gene is TRBJ1-2, the V gene TRBV6-2 or TRBV6-3; possibly TRBD1 for D (6 bases). This CDR3 is 14 amino acids long. Trimming took 5 bases from V and 8 from J, leaving 18 bases between them. Germline V gene data show CDR1 as MNHEY and CDR2 as SVGEGT. The CDR3 DNA reads TGTGCCAGCAGTCGGGGGCGCCCCGCTTGGGGCTACACCTTC. As protein: CASSRGRPAWGYTF.

The V and J genes are TRBV5-1 and TRBJ2-1, with D maybe TRBD1 (5 bases). Trimming took 0 bases from V and 3 from J, leaving 10 bases between them. The V gene's germline CDR1 is SGHRS and CDR2 YFSETQ. The CDR3 is 15 residues long. The CDR3, as DNA: TGCGCCAGCAGCTTGGCCACAGGAAACTACAATGAGCAGTTCTTC. Translating it yields CASSLATGNYNEQFF.

The V gene is TRBV23-1, the J gene TRBJ2-3, with unresolved D. TRBV23-1 is treated as an ORF (open reading frame) with a function not yet certain. The germline V and J ends were trimmed by 7 bases and 1 base, with 12 bases remaining between them. The CDR3 contains 14 residues. In DNA form, the CDR3 reads TGCGCCAGCACCCCGTCACTGCGCACAGATACGCAGTATTTT. This codes for CASTPSLRTDTQYF.

This clonotype was counted ten times or more. The rearrangement uses TRBV25-1 and TRBJ2-5; possibly TRBD1 or TRBD2 for D (5 bases each). Trimming removed 2 bases from V and 11 bases from J, with 9 bases in between. CDR1 and CDR2 from the germline V gene are MGHDK and SYGVNS. The CDR3 totals 11 residues. DNA of the CDR3: TGTGCCAGCAGTGAAGGGGGTAGACAGTACTTC. It encodes CASSEGGRQYF.

The V call is TRBV4-3, the J call TRBJ1-2, with D possibly TRBD1 on 5 matching bases. This CDR3 spans 14 amino acids. V lost 3 bases and J 0 bases, leaving 8 bases between the germline ends. Germline-derived CDR1 and CDR2 are LGHNA and YSLEER. This chain's CDR3 is CASSQETANYGYTF. Here the CDR3 DNA reads TGCGCCAGCAGCCAGGAGACAGCTAACTATGGCTACACCTTC.

This clonotype was observed a handful of times. The CDR3 DNA reads as TGCGCCAGCAGTCAGCCTGGGACCTACAATGAGCAGTTCTTC. This sequence encodes CASSQPGTYNEQFF. The rearrangement uses TRBV23-1 and TRBJ2-1; D ambiguous. TRBV23-1 is known as an ORF, though its function is uncertain. The CDR3 sequence is 14 residues long. V lost 3 bases to trimming and J lost 2 bases, with 8 bases between them.

This chain joins TRBV7-2 and TRBJ2-5; 7 positions match TRBD2. Germline values: CDR1 SGHTA, CDR2 FQGNSA. V lost 6 bases, J lost 1 base, and 5 bases stayed unmatched. The length of the CDR3 is 14 residues. The CDR3 nucleotides are TGTGCCAGCAGTTCACTAGCGACCCAAGAGACCCAGTACTTC. It encodes CASSSLATQETQYF.

This clonotype was counted between two and nine times. The chain has TRBV11-1 and TRBJ2-7; D perhaps matches TRBD2 (5 bases). This CDR3 is built from 14 residues. CDR1 and CDR2 (germline): SGHAT, FQDESV (reference sequence). The V end was cut by 5 bases, the J end by 2 bases, with 13 bases between. Written as DNA, the CDR3 is TGTGCCAGCAGCCCGGCGACGGGAACCTACGAGCAGTACTTC. This gives the protein CASSPATGTYEQYF. Full variable domain (missing parts from reference TRBV11-1 and TRBJ2-7): EAEVAQSPRYKITEKSQAVAFWCDPISGHATLYWYRQILGQGPELLVQFQDESVVDDSQLPKDRFSAERLKGVDSTLKIQPAELGDSAMYLCASSPATGTYEQYFGPGTRLTVT.